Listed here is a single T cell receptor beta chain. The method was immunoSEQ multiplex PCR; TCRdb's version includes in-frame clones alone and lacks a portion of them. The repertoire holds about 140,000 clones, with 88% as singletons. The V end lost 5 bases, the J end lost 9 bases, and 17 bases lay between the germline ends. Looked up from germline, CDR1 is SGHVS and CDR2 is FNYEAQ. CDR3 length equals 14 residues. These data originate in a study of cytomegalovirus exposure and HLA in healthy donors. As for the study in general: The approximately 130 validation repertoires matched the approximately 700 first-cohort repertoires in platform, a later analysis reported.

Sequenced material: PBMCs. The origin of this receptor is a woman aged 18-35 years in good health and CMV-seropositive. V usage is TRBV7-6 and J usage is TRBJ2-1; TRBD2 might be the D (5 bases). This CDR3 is CASSPSRLPVEQFF. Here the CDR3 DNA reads TGTGCCAGCAGCCCCTCCAGACTACCGGTTGAGCAGTTCTTC.